Reported below is one TCR beta chain. Its matching antigen is unknown. At sampling all donors were nominally healthy, likely with unrecorded immune exposures. The sample is drawn from a study of cytomegalovirus exposure and HLA in healthy donors. PCR employed 60 Vbeta and 13 Jbeta primers. Assay: immunoSEQ multiplex PCR; the TCRdb copy retains only in-frame clones and omits some. The table has 200,000 to 250,000 clones, about 89% seen once; the top ten hold approximately 1%. Study-wide findings and caveats: Most TCR sequences proved rare, with some public TCRs found in many donors. Accurate prediction of most subjects' HLA-A and HLA-B alleles from TCR beta sequences was reported.

The source of this sequence is a woman under 30 in good health and CMV-seronegative. The specimen sequenced was PBMCs.

The CDR3 sequence is CASSEIQGGSPLHF. CDR3 nucleotides: TGTGCCAGCAGTGAAATCCAGGGTGGGTCACCCCTCCACTTT. The chain links TRBV6-1 to TRBJ1-6; perhaps TRBD1 as D (5 bases). Deletions cut 2 bases from V and 10 bases from J, with 12 bases between. CDR1 is MNHNS and CDR2 is SASEGT in the germline V gene. The CDR3 covers 14 residues.